This T cell receptor beta chain appears in the sequencing data of a study of T cell responses to AZD1222 COVID-19 vaccine. Study conclusions and caveats: Unmutated variant regions are reportedly targeted by nearly half of spike-specific TCRs. White British donors predominated, females outnumbered males, and clonal diversity was possibly underestimated. The repertoires were collected only after the peak T cell response.

Produced via immunoSEQ multiplex PCR; TCRdb's table is partial and in-frame only. This table lists about 140,000 clones. The CDR3 is 15 residues long. CDR1 is LGHNA and CDR2 is YSLEER in the germline V gene. V lost 0 bases, J lost 9 bases, and 12 bases lay in between. As regards this clone: Its specificity is unknown.

The chain employs TRBV4-3 and TRBJ1-6; D is unresolved. Sequencing was done on a sample of peripheral blood. The TCR was taken from an adult in good health. The CDR3 sequence: CASSQDGRSSSPLHF. The CDR3 DNA reads as TGCGCCAGCAGCCAAGATGGCAGGTCATCTTCACCCCTCCACTTT.